Shown below are 25 T cell receptor beta chains from a single sample sequenced in a study of blood T cell repertoires in COVID-19. Assay used: immunoSEQ multiplex PCR; TCRdb lists only in-frame clones, some missing. The data show 140,000 or so clones, 85% to 90% seen once. Source material: peripheral blood. All receptors derive from a woman older than 75 with acute or convalescent COVID-19.

CDR3 loop: CASSSTMYQPQHF. In nucleotides, the CDR3 is TGTGCCAGCAGTTCTACCATGTATCAGCCCCAGCATTTT. This chain uses TRBV7-8 with TRBJ1-5; D not resolved. The CDR3 extends over 13 amino acids. The V end lost 6 bases, the J end lost 5 bases, and 11 bases lay between the germline ends. Germline V gives CDR1 SGHVS, CDR2 FQNEAQ.

The V call is TRBV30, the J call TRBJ2-3, with a weak D call TRBD2 (6 bases). In germline, CDR1 is GTSNPN, CDR2 SVGIG (reference sequence). V lost 0 bases, J lost 3 bases, and 7 bases lay in between. The CDR3 runs 13 residues. The CDR3 sequence is CAWSVRGTDTQYF. The DNA of the CDR3 is TGTGCCTGGAGTGTACGGGGGACAGATACGCAGTATTTT.

This sequence joins TRBV7-3 and TRBJ1-1; TRBD1 aligns across 9 bases. Germline V lookup: CDR1 SGHTA, CDR2 FQGTGA. The CDR3 loop spans 15 amino acids. J gave up 5 bases and V 3 bases, and 7 bases lay outside the gene matches. Here the CDR3 reads CASSFAGQGTTEAFF. CDR3 nucleotide sequence: TGTGCCAGCAGCTTCGCAGGACAGGGGACAACTGAAGCTTTCTTT. The whole variable domain, remainder taken from reference TRBV7-3 and TRBJ1-1, is GAGVSQTPSNKVTEKGKYVELRCDPISGHTALYWYRQSLGQGPEFLIYFQGTGAADDSGLPNDRFFAVRPEGSVSTLKIQRTERGDSAVYLCASSFAGQGTTEAFFGQGTRLTVV.

The gene calls are TRBV6-5 and TRBJ1-2, with TRBD1 matching over 9 bases. Germline lookup yields CDR1 MNHEY and CDR2 SVGAGI. This CDR3 spans 12 amino acids. The V gene end was trimmed by 8 bases and the J gene end by 7 bases; junction bases not matched to a gene: 5. In DNA form, the CDR3 reads TGTGCCAGCCGGACAGGGGAGTTTGGCTACACCTTC. Its protein is CASRTGEFGYTF.

The rearrangement joins TRBV15 to TRBJ2-5; no firm D call. The CDR3 runs to 13 residues. Germline V gene lookup returns CDR1 LNHNV and CDR2 YYDKDF (reference sequence). V was clipped by 0 bases and J by 4 bases, with 6 bases between them. The CDR3 DNA is TGTGCCACCAGCAGAGAATTCCGAGAGACCCAGTACTTC. Translating it yields CATSREFRETQYF.

The sample holds a few counts of this clone. The rearrangement uses TRBV7-9 and TRBJ1-4; 8 bases fit TRBD1. J lost 7 bases, V lost 3 bases, and 7 bases had no gene match. The CDR3 has 15 amino acids. Germline-derived CDR1 and CDR2 are SEHNR and FQNEAQ (reference sequence). In nucleotides, the CDR3 is TGTGCCAGCAGCTTGGTCAGGGGGCTGGGTGAAAAACTGTTTTTT. Encoded protein: CASSLVRGLGEKLFF.

The rearrangement uses TRBV11-2 and TRBJ2-1, with D tentatively TRBD2 (7 bases). This CDR3 is built from 16 residues. Trimming shortened V by 5 bases and J by 0 bases, and 14 bases separated the two germline ends. Germline CDR1 reads SGHAT; CDR2 reads FQNNGV. The CDR3 region is CASSLWRGGSYNEQFF. CDR3 nucleotides: TGTGCCAGCAGCCTCTGGAGGGGGGGCTCCTACAATGAGCAGTTCTTC.

The V gene is TRBV7-8, the J gene TRBJ1-3; no definite D call. Germline CDR1 reads SGHVS; CDR2 reads FQNEAQ. The CDR3 spans 16 residues. Trimming cost V 2 bases and J 4 bases, with 15 bases left between them. DNA of the CDR3: TGTGCCAGCAGCTTAAGAGTACAGCTTCGAGGAAACACCATATATTTT. The encoded protein is CASSLRVQLRGNTIYF.

V usage is TRBV30 and J usage is TRBJ1-2, with D unclear. The ends were cut back, 3 bases at V and 4 bases at J, with 12 bases in the middle. CDR3 length equals 13 residues. Germline CDR1 GTSNPN, CDR2 SVGIG (reference sequence). The CDR3 reads CAWRHRIGYGYTF. The CDR3 nucleotides are TGTGCCTGGAGGCATAGAATTGGCTATGGCTACACCTTC. The entire variable domain, with the rest obtained from reference TRBV30 and TRBJ1-2, is as follows: SQTIHQWPATLVQPVGSPLSLECTVEGTSNPNLYWYRQAAGRGLQLLFYSVGIGQISSEVPQNLSASRPQDRQFILSSKKLLLSDSGFYLCAWRHRIGYGYTFGSGTRLTVV.

The chain recombines TRBV4-1 with TRBJ1-2; D perhaps matches TRBD1 (6 bases). Germline V lookup: CDR1 MGHRA, CDR2 YSYEKL. V lost 6 bases to trimming and J lost 0 bases, with 14 bases between them. The CDR3 is 15 amino acids. The CDR3 region is CASRKPGAANYGYTF. For the CDR3, the DNA is TGCGCCAGCAGAAAACCAGGGGCCGCTAACTATGGCTACACCTTC.

On this clone itself: Sequence at one end of the junction differs from germline and may be a read error. This chain uses TRBV11-2 with TRBJ1-1, with a possible D match to TRBD1 (6 bases). This CDR3 has 14 residues. From germline, CDR1 is SGHAT and CDR2 FQNNGV. The CDR3 loop is CATSQRGGDTEAFF. For the CDR3, the DNA is TGTGCCACCAGCCAGAGGGGGGGGGACACTGAAGCTTTCTTT. Supplemented by reference TRBV11-2 and TRBJ1-1, the full variable domain reads EAGVAQSPRYKIIEKRQSVAFWCNPISGHATLYWYQQILGQGPKLLIQFQNNGVVDDSQLPKDRFSAERLKGVDSTLKIQPAKLEDSAVYLCATSQRGGDTEAFFGQGTRLTVV.

The V call is TRBV2, the J call TRBJ1-6, with D perhaps matching TRBD1 (5 bases). Germline lookup yields CDR1 SNHLY and CDR2 FYNNEI. The CDR3 extends over 15 amino acids. The V end lost 6 bases, the J end lost 7 bases, and 16 bases lay between the germline ends. CDR3 sequence: CASSGSQAQNSPLHF. CDR3 in DNA: TGTGCCAGCAGCGGATCACAGGCCCAGAATTCACCCCTCCACTTT. Full variable domain (remainder filled in from reference TRBV2 and TRBJ1-6): EPEVTQTPSHQVTQMGQEVILRCVPISNHLYFYWYRQILGQKVEFLVSFYNNEISEKSEIFDDQFSVERPDGSNFTLKIRSTKLEDSAMYFCASSGSQAQNSPLHFGNGTRLTVT.

The chain links TRBV6-1 to TRBJ1-4; D might be TRBD1 (6 bases). Germline V gene data show CDR1 as MNHNS and CDR2 as SASEGT. The CDR3 consists of 15 residues. V shed 1 base and J shed 4 bases, with 10 bases lying between them. The CDR3 coding sequence is TGTGCCAGCAGTGAAGTTGGGGGCTTTAATGAAAAACTGTTTTTT. Protein product: CASSEVGGFNEKLFF.

The rearrangement uses TRBV7-2 and TRBJ1-6; TRBD1 might be the D (5 bases). Germline V gene lookup returns CDR1 SGHTA and CDR2 FQGNSA. Trimming took 0 bases from V and 10 from J, leaving 13 bases between them. The CDR3 is 15 residues long. CDR3 amino acids: CASSLAGGLWSPLHF. The CDR3 region has the DNA TGTGCCAGCAGCTTAGCGGGGGGGTTATGGTCACCCCTCCACTTT.

The rearrangement uses TRBV11-2 and TRBJ2-7; 8 bases line up with TRBD1. J was trimmed by 1 base and V by 5 bases; bases with no gene match: 7. This CDR3 has 15 residues. Per germline, CDR1 SGHAT and CDR2 FQNNGV. The CDR3 DNA reads as TGTGCCAGCAGCCCGCCAGGGGGCAGGTCCTACGAGCAGTACTTC. Translated, it gives CASSPPGGRSYEQYF. Combining the CDR3 with reference TRBV11-2 and TRBJ2-7 gives the whole variable domain EAGVAQSPRYKIIEKRQSVAFWCNPISGHATLYWYQQILGQGPKLLIQFQNNGVVDDSQLPKDRFSAERLKGVDSTLKIQPAKLEDSAVYLCASSPPGGRSYEQYFGPGTRLTVT.

J is TRBJ2-7 and V is TRBV10-3; TRBD1 is a possible D gene (5 bases). Trimming pared 4 bases from V and 4 bases from J, leaving 8 bases between. This CDR3 has 12 amino acids. The germline gives CDR1 ENHRY, CDR2 SYGVKD. CDR3 protein: CAISGRDYEQYF. The CDR3 bases are TGTGCCATCAGTGGCAGGGATTACGAGCAGTACTTC.

This chain links TRBV9 with TRBJ1-3; a possible D gene is TRBD1 (5 bases). V shed 0 bases and J shed 0 bases, with 7 bases lying between them. CDR3 length: 15 amino acids. In germline, CDR1 is SGDLS, CDR2 YYNGEE. DNA of the CDR3: TGTGCCAGCAGCGTAGATGGGGCCTCTGGAAACACCATATATTTT. Encoded protein: CASSVDGASGNTIYF.

The V gene is TRBV5-1, the J gene TRBJ1-3; D remains unclear. Germline CDR1 SGHRS, CDR2 YFSETQ. The CDR3 totals 16 residues. V lost 0 bases and J 0 bases, leaving 10 bases between the germline ends. The chain's CDR3 is CASSLEGVISGNTIYF. The CDR3, as DNA: TGCGCCAGCAGCTTGGAGGGAGTAATCTCTGGAAACACCATATATTTT.

The table lists this clone with a count of one. The chain links TRBV4-2 to TRBJ2-3; 7 nucleotides match TRBD2. V shed 0 bases and J 0 bases; nucleotides not matched to a gene: 3. Looked up from germline, CDR1 is LGHNA and CDR2 is YNFKEQ. The length of the CDR3 is 16 residues. The CDR3 here is CASSQEASGSTDTQYF. The CDR3, as DNA: TGTGCCAGCAGCCAAGAAGCTAGCGGAAGCACAGATACGCAGTATTTT.

This clone showed up just once. This rearrangement joins TRBV12-5 to TRBJ1-2; the D gene is possibly TRBD1 (6 bases). From germline, CDR1 is LGHNT and CDR2 FRNRAP. Trimming shortened V by 2 bases and J by 0 bases, and 16 bases separated the two germline ends. The CDR3 sequence is 17 residues long. CDR3 DNA sequence: TGTGCTAGTGGTTTGTCCGAAAGGACAGCTGCTAACTATGGCTACACCTTC. Translation: CASGLSERTAANYGYTF.

This clone was found once. The chain joins TRBV5-8 to TRBJ1-5, with TRBD1 as a possible D gene (6 bases). The CDR3 covers 15 residues. Trimming stripped 0 bases from V and 7 bases from J, with 14 bases between. Germline V lookup: CDR1 SGHTS, CDR2 YDEGEE. CDR3 in DNA: TGTGCCAGCAGCTTGGGCAACAGGGTTGGACAGCCCCAGCATTTT. Its translation: CASSLGNRVGQPQHF.

The DNA of the CDR3 is TGCGCCAGCAGCCTTCAGGACAGCCCTGGTCAGCCCCAGCATTTT. This gives the protein CASSLQDSPGQPQHF. This chain joins TRBV4-1 and TRBJ1-5; perhaps TRBD1 as D (6 bases). The CDR3 loop spans 15 amino acids. V dropped 4 bases and J dropped 6 bases, with 16 bases sitting between them. Germline CDR1 reads MGHRA; CDR2 reads YSYEKL.

The rearrangement joins TRBV5-6 to TRBJ1-4, with TRBD1 matching 7 bases. CDR1 is SGHDT, CDR2 YYEEEE, per germline. The V and J ends lost 5 bases and 2 bases, in that order; junction bases with no gene match: 9. The CDR3 sequence is 16 residues long. The CDR3, as DNA: TGTGCCAGCAGTTTAGGTACAGGGGCTACTAATGAAAAACTGTTTTTT. It codes for CASSLGTGATNEKLFF.

J is TRBJ2-7 and V is TRBV5-4; 12 bases agree with TRBD1. Trimming took 6 bases from V and 5 from J; bases not matched to a gene: 9. Looked up from germline, CDR1 is SGHNT and CDR2 is YYREEE (reference sequence). CDR3 length equals 15 residues. CDR3 DNA: TGTGCCAGCACCACCGGGACAGGGGGCTTCAACGAGCAGTACTTC. This gives the protein CASTTGTGGFNEQYF.

The chain has TRBV5-1 and TRBJ2-6; TRBD1 matches 7 bases. Germline V gene sequence: CDR1 SGHRS, CDR2 YFSETQ. This CDR3 is 17 amino acids long. Trimming cost V 4 bases and J 0 bases; bases outside gene matches: 7. As DNA, the CDR3 is TGCGCCAGCAGCACAACACAGGGGCTCTCTGGGGCCAACGTCCTGACTTTC. This gives the protein CASSTTQGLSGANVLTF.